The next 20 T cell receptor beta chains were all read from a single sample in a study of PD-L1 blockade in urothelial cancer. Assay used: immunoSEQ multiplex PCR; TCRdb lists only in-frame clones, some missing. The data hold about 33,000 clones, with about 80% observed a single time. Described time point: pretreatment peripheral blood. The specimen was PBMCs, collected around atezolizumab (anti-PD-L1) treatment. Every receptor here comes from a man aged 60 to 75 with urothelial cancer.

The chain carries TRBV2 and TRBJ2-1; possibly TRBD2 for D (6 bases). The V and J ends lost 10 bases and 7 bases respectively, with 23 bases between them. Per germline, CDR1 SNHLY and CDR2 FYNNEI. The CDR3 consists of 15 residues. The CDR3 DNA reads as TGTGCCACCCCAACTGCGGGGTCAAGCCCGAATGAGCAGTTCTTC. Translated: CATPTAGSSPNEQFF.

The rearrangement joins TRBV28 to TRBJ1-2; TRBD1 agrees at 7 bases. V was clipped by 6 bases and J by 5 bases; unmatched bases: 6. This CDR3 is built from 13 residues. CDR1 and CDR2 (germline): MDHEN, SYDVKM. CDR3 in amino acids: CASRPGTDYGYTF. The CDR3 DNA is TGTGCCAGCAGGCCCGGGACAGATTATGGCTACACCTTC.

The chain combines TRBV7-8 with TRBJ1-4, with D uncertain. The CDR3 is made up of 14 amino acids. Trimming left V 2 bases short and J 8 bases short, with 12 bases between. From germline, CDR1 is SGHVS and CDR2 FQNEAQ. This CDR3 is CASSLMRGEEKLFF. CDR3 DNA sequence: TGTGCCAGCAGCTTAATGCGCGGGGAAGAAAAACTGTTTTTT.

V usage is TRBV6-1 and J usage is TRBJ1-5, with TRBD1 identical over 10 bases. Germline CDR1 and CDR2: MNHNS and SASEGT. Trimming cost V 8 bases and J 5 bases; bases outside gene matches: 6. The CDR3 length is 14 residues. DNA for the CDR3: TGTGCCAGCGATGGACAGGGGGGCTATCAGCCCCAGCATTTT. As protein: CASDGQGGYQPQHF.

V gene TRBV7-2 combines with J gene TRBJ1-5; D unresolved. The CDR3 runs to 15 residues. Trimming removed 5 bases at V and 4 bases at J, with 15 bases between. CDR1 SGHTA and CDR2 FQGNSA come from the germline V gene. CDR3 sequence (DNA): TGTGCCAGCAGCCCGAATCCGCTCAGAAATCAGCCCCAGCATTTT. Translated, it gives CASSPNPLRNQPQHF.

The V and J genes are TRBV5-1 and TRBJ2-5, with 8 bases identical to TRBD1. Germline V gene data show CDR1 as SGHRS and CDR2 as YFSETQ. The ends lost 1 base at V and 4 bases at J; junction bases unmatched: 3. The CDR3 covers 14 residues. The CDR3 DNA reads as TGCGCCAGCAGCTTGACAGGGGGAGGAGAGACCCAGTACTTC. Translation: CASSLTGGGETQYF.

V is TRBV18 and J is TRBJ2-3; 11 bases are shared with TRBD2. Germline CDR1 is KGHSH and CDR2 is LQKENI. Trimming removed 4 bases from V and 4 bases from J; junction bases left unmatched: 4. CDR3 length equals 15 residues. The CDR3 nucleotides read TGTGCCAGCTCACTCATTAGCGGGAGGGCAGATACGCAGTATTTT. Its translation: CASSLISGRADTQYF.

The gene calls are TRBV18 and TRBJ1-3; D gene uncertain. The ends were cut back, 4 bases at V and 5 bases at J, with 18 bases in the middle. Germline loops: CDR1 KGHSH, CDR2 LQKENI. CDR3 length: 16 amino acids. Here the CDR3 reads CASSRPGMGWRNTIYF. The CDR3 DNA sequence: TGTGCCAGCTCACGCCCGGGGATGGGTTGGAGAAACACCATATATTTT.

A few counts support this clone. V and J are TRBV6-4 and TRBJ1-2; TRBD1 might be the D (6 bases). This CDR3 is built from 17 residues. Per the germline V gene, CDR1 is MRHNA and CDR2 is SNTAGT. V was pared by 7 bases and J by 8 bases, with 29 bases between. The CDR3 DNA reads as TGTGCCAGCATAGGACGCCTTGTTAGGGGGGGCAGTAAGGGCTACACCTTC. The encoded protein is CASIGRLVRGGSKGYTF.

The CDR3 is CASSLENSGGLYEQYF. The CDR3 DNA follows: TGTGCCAGCAGCTTAGAGAATAGCGGGGGGCTGTACGAGCAGTACTTC. The chain couples TRBV7-6 to TRBJ2-7; 10 bases align to TRBD2. This CDR3 has 16 amino acids. The J segment lost 4 bases and the V segment lost 1 base, leaving 7 bases of the junction unmatched. Looked up from germline, CDR1 is SGHVS and CDR2 is FNYEAQ.

Only a few counts were recorded for this clone. The rearrangement joins TRBV7-8 to TRBJ2-2, with 8 nucleotides matching TRBD2. The V gene's germline CDR1 is SGHVS and CDR2 FQNEAQ. V shed 7 bases, J shed 5 bases, and the junction held 6 bases outside the gene matches. The CDR3 is made up of 14 amino acids. The CDR3 loop is CASISQRGTGELFF. CDR3 nucleotides: TGTGCCAGCATAAGTCAGCGGGGGACCGGGGAGCTGTTTTTT.

This clone showed up just once. This chain links TRBV19 with TRBJ2-1; tentatively, D is TRBD2 (5 bases). This CDR3 has 16 residues. Trimming shortened V by 2 bases and J by 0 bases, and 11 bases separated the two germline ends. Germline CDR1 reads LNHDA; CDR2 reads SQIVND (reference sequence). The CDR3 reads CASSIQGRGSYNEQFF. The CDR3, as DNA: TGTGCCAGTAGTATACAAGGGAGAGGCTCCTACAATGAGCAGTTCTTC. The whole variable domain, remainder taken from reference TRBV19 and TRBJ2-1, is DGGITQSPKYLFRKEGQNVTLSCEQNLNHDAMYWYRQDPGQGLRLIYYSQIVNDFQKGDIAEGYSVSREKKESFPLTVTSAQKNPTAFYLCASSIQGRGSYNEQFFGPGTRLTVL.

The chain joins TRBV5-4 to TRBJ2-7, with 7 positions matching TRBD1. Germline values: CDR1 SGHNT, CDR2 YYREEE (reference sequence). V was pared by 3 bases and J by 2 bases, with 5 bases of the junction left unmatched. This CDR3 has 14 amino acids. CDR3 sequence: CASSSQGSTYEQYF. CDR3 coding DNA: TGTGCCAGCAGCTCACAGGGGTCGACCTACGAGCAGTACTTC. Drawing the rest from reference TRBV5-4 and TRBJ2-7, the complete variable domain is ETGVTQSPTHLIKTRGQQVTLRCSSQSGHNTVSWYQQALGQGPQFIFQYYREEENGRGNFPPRFSGLQFPNYSSELNVNALELDDSALYLCASSSQGSTYEQYFGPGTRLTVT.

V and J are TRBV29-1 and TRBJ2-5; D is perhaps TRBD1 (5 bases). CDR3 length equals 12 residues. Trimming shortened V by 4 bases and J by 5 bases, and 11 bases separated the two germline ends. Germline lookup yields CDR1 SQVTM and CDR2 ANQGSEA. CDR3 bases: TGCAGCGTTGGGGCAGGGCCCGAGACCCAGTACTTC. It translates to CSVGAGPETQYF.

The chain recombines TRBV9 with TRBJ2-5; D may be TRBD1 (6 bases). V was shortened by 3 bases and J by 5 bases, with 20 bases between the two germline ends. Germline loops: CDR1 SGDLS, CDR2 YYNGEE. The CDR3 is 16 amino acids. The DNA of the CDR3 is TGTGCCAGCAGCGCAGGGGCAAGATCAGTGGCGGAGACCCAGTACTTC. Translated, it gives CASSAGARSVAETQYF.

This clone rates as medium-sized. V usage is TRBV30 and J usage is TRBJ1-5, with D unclear. Germline V gives CDR1 GTSNPN, CDR2 SVGIG (reference sequence). Trimming left V 4 bases short and J 0 bases short, with 7 bases between. The CDR3 covers 13 residues. CDR3 coding DNA: TGTGCCTGGACCCTAGATAGCAATCAGCCCCAGCATTTT. Amino acids: CAWTLDSNQPQHF.

This rearrangement joins TRBV7-3 to TRBJ1-1, with D perhaps matching TRBD1 (6 bases). Trimming pared 5 bases from V and 3 bases from J, leaving 7 bases between. CDR1 and CDR2 (germline): SGHTA, FQGTGA. The CDR3 sequence is 12 residues long. The CDR3 nucleotides are TGTGCCAGCAGCAAGGGGGACACTGAAGCTTTCTTT. Translating gives CASSKGDTEAFF.

The rearrangement joins TRBV7-2 to TRBJ2-5, with TRBD1 matching 7 bases. The CDR3 consists of 15 residues. Germline assignment: CDR1 SGHTA and CDR2 FQGNSA. With 2 bases clipped from V and 5 bases from J, the junction kept 8 bases outside the gene matches. CDR3 nucleotides: TGTGCCAGCAGCTTAAATACAGGGGTTGGGGAGACCCAGTACTTC. Translation: CASSLNTGVGETQYF.

The CDR3 DNA reads as TGTGCCAGCAGCACCAACCTTTCGACAGGGGGGTATGGCTACACCTTC. This encodes CASSTNLSTGGYGYTF. V is TRBV21-1 and J is TRBJ1-2; the table calls TRBD1, which could not be checked here. TRBV21-1 is a recognized pseudogene. This CDR3 has 16 residues.

The rearrangement links TRBV7-2 to TRBJ1-6, with D hard to call. The length of the CDR3 is 17 residues. Between the trimmed V and J ends, which lost 5 bases and 0 bases, there was a span of 14 bases. Per germline, CDR1 SGHTA and CDR2 FQGNSA. The CDR3 DNA sequence: TGTGCCAGCAGCCTTTTAGACTCGAGCTCCTATAATTCACCCCTCCACTTT. It translates to CASSLLDSSSYNSPLHF.